The present entry profiles one T cell receptor (beta chain) with its context. This sample is drawn from a study of blood T cell repertoires in COVID-19. Profiling relied on immunoSEQ multiplex PCR, and the TCRdb table lists in-frame clones only, not all of them. The sample yields roughly 140,000 clones, 80% to 85% seen once. The receptor's source is a woman between 50 and 59 years old who had been exposed to COVID-19. Sequences were obtained from PBMCs or T cells enriched from blood (not recorded which).

The DNA of the CDR3 is TGTGCCAGCAGCGGTCGAGACAGGGACTCCTACGAGCAGTACTTC. Protein product: CASSGRDRDSYEQYF. This chain joins TRBV9 and TRBJ2-7; TRBD1 matches 7 bases. Per the germline V gene, CDR1 is SGDLS and CDR2 is YYNGEE. This CDR3 comprises 15 residues. Germline trimming cut 3 bases from V and 0 bases from J; bases unmatched to any gene: 6.